This is a list of T cell receptor beta chains from one sample in a study of T cell responses to AZD1222 COVID-19 vaccine. Profiled with immunoSEQ multiplex PCR; TCRdb holds only in-frame clones, not every one. The data hold 90,000 to 120,000 clones, with about 88% observed a single time. The input for sequencing was peripheral blood, taken on day 0 of AZD1222 vaccination. The receptors shown here come from an adult in good health. The CDR3 runs from the conserved cysteine through the conserved F or W. The D gene is left open where the match is weak. Clone size is stated in some rows and not others, as once, few, many or a class when expanded.

NA	NA	TRBV28	TRBJ2-7	TGTGCCAGCAGTTTAACCTACGAGCAGTACTTC	CASSLTYEQYF
NA	NA	TRBV3-1/TRBV3-2	TRBJ2-2	TGTGCCAGCAGTGGAGAAACCGGGGAGCTGTTTTTT	CASSGETGELFF
TRBD1	NA	TRBV5-1	TRBJ1-1	TGCGCCAGCAGCAACGGACAGGGTAACACTGAAGCTTTCTTT	CASSNGQGNTEAFF
NA	NA	TRBV13	TRBJ2-1	TGTGCCAGCAGCTTAGAGGGGGGCGTCTACAATGAGCAGTTCTTC	CASSLEGGVYNEQFF
NA	NA	TRBV27	TRBJ1-1	TGTGCCAGCAGTCAATACTCTTACACTGAAGCTTTCTTT	CASSQYSYTEAFF
TRBD2	NA	TRBV19	TRBJ2-5	TGTGCCAGTAGTGCACTAGCGGGGGGGCCAGAGACCCAGTACTTC	CASSALAGGPETQYF
NA	NA	TRBV2	TRBJ2-3	TGTGCCAGCAGTGATGGCCCCCGCGTGACAGATACGCAGTATTTT	CASSDGPRVTDTQYF
TRBD2	few	TRBV28	TRBJ2-2	TGTGCCAGCAGTTTAGATGGGCTAGCGGGAGGGACCGGGGAGCTGTTTTTT	CASSLDGLAGGTGELFF
NA	NA	TRBV28	TRBJ1-2	TGTGCCAGCAGGATCAGGACAGAGCTAAACTATGGCTACACCTTC	CASRIRTELNYGYTF
NA	NA	TRBV25-1	TRBJ2-3	TGTGCCACCATGGTGGGATGGGGAGATACGCAGTATTTT	CATMVGWGDTQYF
TRBD1	NA	TRBV9	TRBJ1-6	TGTGCCAGCAGCGCCCGGGACAGGGAGTCGCCCCTCCACTTT	CASSARDRESPLHF
TRBD1	NA	TRBV30	TRBJ1-2	TGTGCCTGGAGCACAGGACAGGGCAATGGCTACACCTTC	CAWSTGQGNGYTF
NA	NA	TRBV12-3/TRBV12-4	TRBJ2-5	TGTGCCAGCACCCTCCAGGAGCAAGAGACCCAGTACTTC	CASTLQEQETQYF
NA	NA	TRBV27	TRBJ2-3	TGTGCCAGCAGTCCCCGGACTAGCACAGATACGCAGTATTTT	CASSPRTSTDTQYF
NA	NA	TRBV28	TRBJ1-1	TGTGCCAGCGGACCTATTCCCACTGAAGCTTTCTTT	CASGPIPTEAFF
NA	NA	TRBV6-4	TRBJ1-5	TGTGCCAGCAGTGACCGGGCAGGCAGCAATCAGCCCCAGCATTTT	CASSDRAGSNQPQHF
NA	NA	TRBV3-1/TRBV3-2	TRBJ1-2	TGTGCCAGCAGCGAGCGTGAGGGTGGCTACACCTTC	CASSEREGGYTF
NA	NA	TRBV4-2	TRBJ1-3	TGTGCCAGCAGCCGAGACTCCCAGTACTCTGGAAACACCATATATTTT	CASSRDSQYSGNTIYF